The 25 T cell receptor beta chains presented below share a single source sample, sequenced in a study of patients and donors after allogeneic stem cell transplantation. TCRdb re-analysed the RT-PCR reads in MiXCR, keeping a single row per CDR3 protein. The table records around 70,000 distinct CDR3 sequences, more than 25% of them present only once. The sample taken for sequencing was blood, either unsorted or a sorted T cell fraction (not recorded which). These receptors were obtained from a human donor who was either an allogeneic HSCT recipient or a stem cell or donor lymphocyte infusion donor (not recorded which). It is not recorded whose cells these are; they may come from a transplant donor.

At least ten counts were recorded for this clonotype. V usage is TRBV6-6 and J usage is TRBJ2-7; D ambiguous. The length of the CDR3 is 13 residues. The ends were cut back, 2 bases at V and 2 bases at J, with 7 bases in the middle. Germline CDR1 and CDR2: MNHNY and SVGAGI (reference sequence). DNA of the CDR3: TGTGCCAGCAGTTACCGCCAGCCCTACGAGCAGTACTTC. Translating it yields CASSYRQPYEQYF.

The chain combines TRBV24-1 with TRBJ2-3; unclear D gene. There are 12 residues in the CDR3. Germline CDR1 and CDR2: KGHDR and SFDVKD. V was shortened by 4 bases and J by 6 bases, with 7 bases between the two germline ends. DNA of the CDR3: TGTGCCACCAGTGACCCAGAGGATACGCAGTATTTT. Translating gives CATSDPEDTQYF.

This clonotype was recorded many times. The chain uses TRBV20-1 and TRBJ1-1, with D possibly matching TRBD1 (6 bases). V was pared by 4 bases and J by 4 bases, with 10 bases between. CDR1 is DFQATT, CDR2 SNEGSKA, per germline (reference sequence). This CDR3 contains 12 residues. The CDR3 DNA follows: TGCAGTGCTAAGACAGGCTCCACTGAAGCTTTCTTT. It codes for CSAKTGSTEAFF.

The V and J genes are TRBV6-2 or TRBV6-3 and TRBJ2-1; no definite D call. CDR3 length: 14 amino acids. From germline, CDR1 is MNHEY and CDR2 SVGEGT. Between the trimmed V and J ends, which lost 2 bases and 6 bases, there was a span of 11 bases. The CDR3 protein is CASSYLPASNEQFF. DNA for the CDR3: TGTGCCAGCAGTTACCTACCCGCTAGCAATGAGCAGTTCTTC.

This chain links TRBV10-3 with TRBJ2-3; unclear D gene. CDR3 length equals 15 residues. Per germline, CDR1 ENHRY and CDR2 SYGVKD. V was pared by 0 bases and J by 3 bases, with 10 bases between. The CDR3 loop reads CAISESEPGTDTQYF. CDR3 nucleotide sequence: TGTGCCATCAGTGAGTCGGAACCTGGTACAGATACGCAGTATTTT.

The V gene is TRBV12-3 or TRBV12-4, the J gene TRBJ1-1; weak D call: TRBD1 (5 bases). V lost 3 bases to trimming and J lost 3 bases, with 11 bases between them. The CDR3 spans 14 residues. The CDR3 DNA reads TGTGCCAGCAGTTTGCGGGGGTCGGACACTGAAGCTTTCTTT. This gives the protein CASSLRGSDTEAFF.

This clonotype was observed a handful of times. The genes are TRBV29-1 and TRBJ1-5; no clear D. CDR3 length: 13 amino acids. Germline V gene sequence: CDR1 SQVTM, CDR2 ANQGSEA. Trimming left V 3 bases short and J 2 bases short, with 8 bases between. CDR3 bases: TGCAGCGTTGATTGGGGAGGCAATCAGCCCCAGCATTTT. Its protein product is CSVDWGGNQPQHF. Combining the CDR3 with reference TRBV29-1 and TRBJ1-5 gives the whole variable domain SAVISQKPSRDICQRGTSLTIQCQVDSQVTMMFWYRQQPGQSLTLIATANQGSEATYESGFVIDKFPISRPNLTFSTLTVSNMSPEDSSIYLCSVDWGGNQPQHFGDGTRLSIL.

The J gene is TRBJ2-5, the V gene TRBV6-6, with D possibly being TRBD2 (6 bases). Germline lookup yields CDR1 MNHNY and CDR2 SVGAGI (reference sequence). The V gene lost 5 bases and the J gene lost 5 bases, with 9 bases spanning the gap. The CDR3 is 12 residues long. The CDR3 reads CASSTLAETQYF. The DNA for the CDR3 is TGTGCCAGCAGTACCCTAGCGGAGACCCAGTACTTC.

The V call is TRBV20-1, the J call TRBJ1-1; 7 bases fit TRBD1. The CDR3 is 15 amino acids. Germline V gene data show CDR1 as DFQATT and CDR2 as SNEGSKA (reference sequence). V dropped 0 bases and J dropped 0; count of bases not matched to a gene: 4. CDR3 DNA sequence: TGCAGTGCTAGAGATCCGGGACAGTTGAACACTGAAGCTTTCTTT. Residues: CSARDPGQLNTEAFF.

The rearrangement uses TRBV6-5 and TRBJ1-5, with D unresolved. V shed 7 bases and J shed 4 bases, with 11 bases lying between them. Looked up from germline, CDR1 is MNHEY and CDR2 is SVGAGI. The CDR3 has 13 residues. The DNA for the CDR3 is TGTGCCAGCAAGCGTGGGGTTAATCAGCCCCAGCATTTT. Its translation is CASKRGVNQPQHF.

This rearrangement joins TRBV10-3 to TRBJ2-1; D might be TRBD1 (6 bases). Trimming pared 4 bases from V and 2 bases from J, leaving 15 bases between. The CDR3 totals 16 residues. The germline V gene has CDR1 ENHRY and CDR2 SYGVKD. This CDR3 reads CAISGPGTTTYNEQFF. In nucleotides, the CDR3 is TGTGCCATCAGTGGGCCCGGGACAACCACCTACAATGAGCAGTTCTTC.

The sample holds a few counts of this clonotype. This sequence joins TRBV19 and TRBJ1-1; D might be TRBD1 (5 bases). The CDR3 loop spans 13 amino acids. The V end was cut by 4 bases, the J end by 2 bases, with 8 bases between. The germline V gene has CDR1 LNHDA and CDR2 SQIVND (reference sequence). This chain's CDR3 is CASSRQKNTEAFF. The CDR3, as DNA: TGTGCCAGTAGTAGACAGAAAAACACTGAAGCTTTCTTT.

The genes are TRBV7-9 and TRBJ1-2; D may be TRBD1 (5 bases). Between the trimmed V and J ends, which lost 7 bases and 8 bases, there was a span of 14 bases. CDR3 length: 12 amino acids. Germline-derived CDR1 and CDR2 are SEHNR and FQNEAQ (reference sequence). The CDR3 DNA follows: TGTGCCAGCACGAGAGGGGTTTCGGGCTACACCTTC. Translation: CASTRGVSGYTF.

The chain couples TRBV5-1 to TRBJ2-7; the D call may be TRBD1 or TRBD2 (5 bases each). The ends were cut back, 0 bases at V and 8 bases at J, with 9 bases in the middle. The germline CDR1 and CDR2 sequences are SGHRS and YFSETQ. The CDR3 length is 12 residues. The CDR3 region is CASSLVQGQQYF. In nucleotides, the CDR3 is TGCGCCAGCAGCTTGGTTCAGGGACAGCAGTACTTC.

This clonotype was seen only a few times. J is TRBJ2-1 and V is TRBV12-5; 8 bases align to TRBD2. The CDR3 consists of 16 residues. The trim removed 0 bases at V and 7 bases at J, leaving 8 bases unmatched. Germline values: CDR1 LGHNT, CDR2 FRNRAP. The CDR3 loop is CASGLVLGLAPNEQFF. The CDR3 DNA is TGTGCTAGTGGTTTGGTACTCGGACTAGCCCCAAATGAGCAGTTCTTC.

The chain joins TRBV3-1 to TRBJ1-1; D unresolved. V was pared by 2 bases and J by 0 bases, with 4 bases between. CDR1 LGHDT and CDR2 YNNKEL come from the germline V gene (reference sequence). The CDR3 extends over 13 amino acids. CDR3 DNA sequence: TGTGCCAGCAGCCAACGGATGAACACTGAAGCTTTCTTT. It specifies CASSQRMNTEAFF.

This clonotype was observed a handful of times. The genes are TRBV29-1 and TRBJ2-2; 9 bases match TRBD1. Germline trimming cut 4 bases from V and 5 bases from J; bases unmatched to any gene: 5. The CDR3 contains 14 residues. Germline V CDR1 and CDR2: SQVTM, ANQGSEA. CDR3 loop: CSVGWDRATGELFF. The CDR3 nucleotides read TGCAGCGTTGGCTGGGACAGGGCTACCGGGGAGCTGTTTTTT.

There are many counts of this clonotype. The genes are TRBV7-2 and TRBJ1-2; D possibly corresponds to TRBD1 (6 bases). Germline CDR1 reads SGHTA; CDR2 reads FQGNSA. The germline V and J ends were trimmed by 5 bases and 8 bases, with 15 bases remaining between them. The CDR3 has 13 residues. CDR3 DNA sequence: TGTGCCAGCAGCGCCTCCCCAGGGGTGGGCTACACCTTC. Protein sequence: CASSASPGVGYTF.

There are a few counts of this clonotype. The chain recombines TRBV24-1 with TRBJ1-2; TRBD1 might be the D (5 bases). Trimming shortened V by 4 bases and J by 8 bases, and 13 bases separated the two germline ends. The V gene's germline CDR1 is KGHDR and CDR2 SFDVKD. The CDR3 is 13 amino acids. As DNA, the CDR3 is TGTGCCACCAGTGACCCTAGACAGCGGGGCTACACCTTC. This translates into CATSDPRQRGYTF.

A word on this clonotype: The junction departs from the called germline gene at one end, perhaps through a read error. This chain joins TRBV27 and TRBJ1-5; D is possibly TRBD1 (5 bases). Germline values: CDR1 MNHEY, CDR2 SMNVEV (reference sequence). The CDR3 has 14 amino acids. This CDR3 reads CACSLRFEGQPQHF. CDR3 DNA: TGTGCCTGCAGTTTAAGGTTCGAGGGGCAGCCCCAGCATTTT.

The gene calls are TRBV5-1 and TRBJ2-1; 9 nucleotides align to TRBD2. The V and J ends lost 0 bases and 10 bases, in that order; junction bases with no gene match: 5. The CDR3 loop spans 14 amino acids. Germline V gives CDR1 SGHRS, CDR2 YFSETQ. CDR3: CASSLVGLASEQFF. DNA of the CDR3: TGCGCCAGCAGCTTGGTGGGACTAGCAAGCGAGCAGTTCTTC.

This clonotype turned up a few times. The J gene is TRBJ2-3, the V gene TRBV20-1; 7 bases align to TRBD1. J gave up 2 bases and V 6 bases, and 5 bases lay outside the gene matches. The CDR3 consists of 13 residues. Germline CDR1 reads DFQATT; CDR2 reads SNEGSKA (reference sequence). The CDR3 DNA sequence: TGCAGTGCCTGGGACAGCCTCACAGATACGCAGTATTTT. It yields the protein CSAWDSLTDTQYF.

This chain links TRBV25-1 with TRBJ2-3; possibly TRBD1 for D (5 bases). This CDR3 contains 18 residues. Germline values: CDR1 MGHDK, CDR2 SYGVNS. Trimming left V 0 bases short and J 4 bases short, with 20 bases between. CDR3: CASSEYIGAVAPPDTQYF. The CDR3 DNA reads TGTGCCAGCAGTGAATATATAGGGGCCGTGGCCCCGCCAGATACGCAGTATTTT.

A note on this clonotype: One end of the junction fails to match germline, which may point to a read error. The chain links TRBV29-1 to TRBJ2-7, with TRBD2 matching 9 bases. Germline-derived CDR1 and CDR2 are SQVTM and ANQGSEA. The CDR3 is made up of 15 amino acids. The CDR3 protein is CSVEGETSGSYEQYF. The CDR3 DNA follows: TGCAGCGTAGAAGGTGAGACTAGCGGTTCCTACGAGCAGTACTTC.

Ten or more counts support this clonotype. This chain uses TRBV27 with TRBJ1-2; maybe TRBD1 (5 bases). The CDR3 totals 15 residues. Per germline, CDR1 MNHEY and CDR2 SMNVEV (reference sequence). V was pared by 3 bases and J by 5 bases, with 16 bases between. The CDR3 sequence: CASSFTGVGIYGYTF. The CDR3 bases are TGTGCCAGCAGTTTCACAGGAGTAGGGATATATGGCTACACCTTC.